This TCR beta chain was captured in a study of OX40 agonist ivuxolimab in advanced cancers. As for the study in general: Ivuxolimab was administered intravenously to patients at 0.01 to 10 mg/kg every 2 weeks. Each dose-escalation patient presented with hepatocellular carcinoma, melanoma, renal cell or head and neck cancer.

Sequencing was performed with immunoSEQ multiplex PCR; in TCRdb, only in-frame clones are kept and a portion is missing. Of some 15,000 clones listed, almost 80% are singletons. Germline V CDR1 and CDR2: MDHEN, SYDVKM. V lost 3 bases and J 0 bases, leaving 9 bases between the germline ends. The CDR3 covers 14 residues. By share, this clone ranks as medium-sized. The rearrangement uses TRBV28 and TRBJ2-7; D not certain. The receptor's source is an adult with an advanced solid tumor such as melanoma, head and neck, liver or kidney cancer. Sequenced material: CD4+ or CD8+ T cells sorted from blood, taken in a trial of the OX40 agonist ivuxolimab. CDR3 DNA sequence: TGTGCCAGCAGTTTCGCGCGGAGCTCCTACGAGCAGTACTTC. This encodes CASSFARSSYEQYF.